This TCR beta chain stems from a study of T-cell reconstitution after alpha-beta-depleted transplantation in children. Preparation of the TCRbeta library used unique molecular identifiers. TCRdb itself ran the PCR reads through MiXCR, one entry per CDR3 protein. The sample consists of approximately 630,000 distinct CDR3 sequences, roughly 14% of them appearing once. Study results and caveats: Recipient T cells and thymic progenitors that survived were the source of the high TCRbeta diversity seen at day 60 in some patients. Alpha-beta T cells about two months after transplant reportedly derived from several hundred expanded graft clones. The main origin of T-cell counts and diversity one year after transplant was newly produced T cells.

This clonotype was detected many times. The antigen remains unidentified. V gave up 2 bases and J gave up 0 bases, with 10 bases separating them. Germline CDR1 reads DFQATT; CDR2 reads SNEGSKA (reference sequence). The CDR3 loop spans 14 amino acids. The chain is built from TRBV20-1 and TRBJ1-1; no clear D. Sequenced here: PBMCs, sampled before TCRalphabeta/CD19-depleted stem cell transplant. The origin of this receptor is a girl aged 2-10 years with congenital amegakaryocytic thrombocytopenia, due to receive a stem cell transplant. The CDR3 nucleotides read TGCAGTGCTAGAAGTCGGGCCATGAACACTGAAGCTTTCTTT. This codes for CSARSRAMNTEAFF.